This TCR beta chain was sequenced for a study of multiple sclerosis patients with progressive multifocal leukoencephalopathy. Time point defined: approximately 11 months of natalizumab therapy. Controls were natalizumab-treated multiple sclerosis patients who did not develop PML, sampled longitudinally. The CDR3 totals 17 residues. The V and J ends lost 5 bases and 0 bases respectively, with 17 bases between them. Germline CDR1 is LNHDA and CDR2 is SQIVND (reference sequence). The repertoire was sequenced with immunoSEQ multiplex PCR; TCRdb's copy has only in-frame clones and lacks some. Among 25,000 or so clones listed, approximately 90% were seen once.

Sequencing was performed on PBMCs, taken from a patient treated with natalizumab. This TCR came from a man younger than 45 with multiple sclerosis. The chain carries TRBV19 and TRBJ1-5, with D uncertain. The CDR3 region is CASSDQTVRYSNQPQHF. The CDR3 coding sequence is TGTGCCAGTAGTGATCAGACGGTCAGATATAGCAATCAGCCCCAGCATTTT.